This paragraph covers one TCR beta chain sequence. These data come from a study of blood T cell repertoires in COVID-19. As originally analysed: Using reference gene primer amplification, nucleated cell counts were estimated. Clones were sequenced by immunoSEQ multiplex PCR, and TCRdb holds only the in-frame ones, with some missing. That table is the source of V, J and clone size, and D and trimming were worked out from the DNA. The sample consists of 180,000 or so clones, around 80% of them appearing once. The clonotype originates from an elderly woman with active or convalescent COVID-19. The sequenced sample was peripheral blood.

CDR3 in DNA: TGTGCCAGCAGCCCCCGGGGGGGAAGCACAGATACGCAGTATTTT. The encoded protein is CASSPRGGSTDTQYF. This chain joins TRBV4-2 and TRBJ2-3; TRBD2 agrees at 8 bases. Losses at the gene ends were 4 bases for V and 0 bases for J; bases not matched to a gene: 3. Germline V gene lookup returns CDR1 LGHNA and CDR2 YNFKEQ. The CDR3 spans 15 residues.